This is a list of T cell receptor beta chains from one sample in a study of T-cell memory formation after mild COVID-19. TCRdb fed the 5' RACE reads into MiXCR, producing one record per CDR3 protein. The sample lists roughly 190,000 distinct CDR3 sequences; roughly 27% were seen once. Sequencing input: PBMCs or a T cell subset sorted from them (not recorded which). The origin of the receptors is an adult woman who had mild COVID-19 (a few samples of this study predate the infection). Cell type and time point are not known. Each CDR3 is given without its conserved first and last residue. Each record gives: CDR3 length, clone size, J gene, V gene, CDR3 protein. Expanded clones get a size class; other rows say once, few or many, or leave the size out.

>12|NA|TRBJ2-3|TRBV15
ATTGTVVTDTQY
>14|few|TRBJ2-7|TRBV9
ASSVGGAGSSYEQY
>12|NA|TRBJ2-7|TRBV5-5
ASRPGQPAFGQY
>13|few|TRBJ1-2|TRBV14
ASSRTRAAPNGYT
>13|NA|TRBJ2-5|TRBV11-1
ASSLAPTREETQY
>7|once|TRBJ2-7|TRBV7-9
AGSGTGH
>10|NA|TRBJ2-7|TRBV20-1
GGEVGSYEQY
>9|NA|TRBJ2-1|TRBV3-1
ASSQEHEQF
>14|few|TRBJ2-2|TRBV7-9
ASSPGGRAWPGELF
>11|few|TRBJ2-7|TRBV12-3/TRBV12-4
ASREQGSYEQY
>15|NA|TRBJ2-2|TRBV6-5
ASSYVPTRTNTGELF
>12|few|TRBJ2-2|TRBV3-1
ASSRPNGAGELF
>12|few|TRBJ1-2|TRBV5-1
ASSLDQGWDGYT
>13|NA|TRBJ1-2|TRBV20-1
SARDWGGLSGGYT
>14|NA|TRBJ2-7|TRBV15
ATSREAGQGPYEQY
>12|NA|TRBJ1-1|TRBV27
ASSLPQGNTEAF
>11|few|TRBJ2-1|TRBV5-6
ASRGWGGNEQF
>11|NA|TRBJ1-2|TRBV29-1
SVATGTYYGYT
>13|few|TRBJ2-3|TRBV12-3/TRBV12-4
ASGWTGDRTDTQY
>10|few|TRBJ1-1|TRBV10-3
AMAGLNTEAF
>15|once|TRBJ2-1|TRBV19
ASTPGTSGRAYNEQF
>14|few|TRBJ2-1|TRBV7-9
ASSPRWGSSYNEQF
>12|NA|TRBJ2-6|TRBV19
ASKISSGANVLT
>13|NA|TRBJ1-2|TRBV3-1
ASSPRDRRDYGYT
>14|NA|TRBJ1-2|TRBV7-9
ASSIVWGRESYGYT
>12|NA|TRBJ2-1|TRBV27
ASSSGGIYNEQF
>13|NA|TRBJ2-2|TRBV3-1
ASRRAGANTGELF
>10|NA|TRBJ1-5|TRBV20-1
SASEGGDPQH
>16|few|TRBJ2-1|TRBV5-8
ASSPGTSGASSYNEQF
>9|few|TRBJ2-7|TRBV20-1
SVRQGSEQY
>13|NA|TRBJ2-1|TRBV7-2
ASSLVSSGTNEQF
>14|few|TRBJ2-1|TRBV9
ASSVNPGQGGNEQF
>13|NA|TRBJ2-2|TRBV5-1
ASSLGQGEVGELF
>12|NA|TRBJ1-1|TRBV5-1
ASSIMTGGTEAF
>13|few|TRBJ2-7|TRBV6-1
ASSEAALNEDEQY
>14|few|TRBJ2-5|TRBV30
AWSGGTSGRGETQY
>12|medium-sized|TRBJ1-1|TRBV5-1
ASSFWGTNTEAF
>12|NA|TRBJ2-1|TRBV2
ASRRIAANNEQF
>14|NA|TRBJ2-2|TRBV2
ASSEDDRDETGELF
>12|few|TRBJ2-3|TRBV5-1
ASREGVPTDTQY
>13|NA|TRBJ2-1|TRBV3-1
ASSRGQGSYNEQF
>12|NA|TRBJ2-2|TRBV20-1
SARATGGTGELF
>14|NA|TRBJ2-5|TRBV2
ASRNFRDREEETQY
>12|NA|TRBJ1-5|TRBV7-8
ASSPRQLNQPQH
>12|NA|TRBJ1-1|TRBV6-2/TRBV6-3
ASSSGGWGTEAF
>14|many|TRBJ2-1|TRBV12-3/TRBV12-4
ASSLFSGQAYNEQF
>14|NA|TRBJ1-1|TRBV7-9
ASSLAPVGKNTEAF
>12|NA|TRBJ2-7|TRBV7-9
ASSPRDRFYEQY
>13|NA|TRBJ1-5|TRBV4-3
ASSPTGDSYQPQH
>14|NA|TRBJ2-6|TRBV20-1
SARVTGYSGANVLT
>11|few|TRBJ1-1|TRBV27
ASSPLRNTEAF
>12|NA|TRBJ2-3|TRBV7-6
ASSLPTSGDTQY
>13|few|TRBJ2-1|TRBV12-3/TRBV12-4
ASSLGNIASDEQF
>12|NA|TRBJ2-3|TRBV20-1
SVPIAGVTDTQY
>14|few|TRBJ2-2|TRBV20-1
SARDPRTGATGELF
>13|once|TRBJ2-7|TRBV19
ASSIDRGPVNEQY